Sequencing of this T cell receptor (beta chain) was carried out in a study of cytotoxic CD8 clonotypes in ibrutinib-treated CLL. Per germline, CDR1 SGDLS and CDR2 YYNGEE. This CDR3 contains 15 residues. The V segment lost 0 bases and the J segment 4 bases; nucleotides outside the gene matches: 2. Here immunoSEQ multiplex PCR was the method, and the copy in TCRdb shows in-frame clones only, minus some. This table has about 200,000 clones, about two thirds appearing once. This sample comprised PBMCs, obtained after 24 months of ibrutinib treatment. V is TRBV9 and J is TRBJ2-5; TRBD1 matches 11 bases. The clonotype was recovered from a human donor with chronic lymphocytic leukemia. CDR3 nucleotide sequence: TGTGCCAGCAGCGTAGCAGGACAGGGGGCAGAGACCCAGTACTTC. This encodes CASSVAGQGAETQYF.